This T cell receptor (beta chain) was recorded in a study of OX40 agonist ivuxolimab in advanced cancers. Overall study: Cohort: 80% to 85% men, mean age around 61, aged about 23 to 80. Checkpoint inhibitors had been given previously to over 30% of patients.

Autoimmune disease history or systemic immunosuppression led to patients being barred. Repertoires were generated with immunoSEQ multiplex PCR, while TCRdb's copy carries only in-frame clones and drops some. The sample includes 60,000 to 65,000 clones, about 80% of them seen just once. The germline CDR1 and CDR2 sequences are SGHRS and YFSETQ. V lost 6 bases to trimming and J lost 1 base, with 19 bases between them. The CDR3 totals 17 residues. This TCR was sampled from an adult with an advanced solid tumor such as melanoma, head and neck, liver or kidney cancer. The sample in question was CD4+ or CD8+ T cells sorted from blood, obtained in a trial of the OX40 agonist ivuxolimab. This rearrangement joins TRBV5-1 to TRBJ2-2; possible D gene TRBD1, 6 bases. The CDR3 nucleotides read TGCGCCAGCACCACGGACCCTCAACAGGGGAACACCGGGGAGCTGTTTTTT. Its translation: CASTTDPQQGNTGELFF. Full variable domain (rest looked up from reference TRBV5-1 and TRBJ2-2): KAGVTQTPRYLIKTRGQQVTLSCSPISGHRSVSWYQQTPGQGLQFLFEYFSETQRNKGNFPGRFSGRQFSNSRSEMNVSTLELGDSALYLCASTTDPQQGNTGELFFGEGSRLTVL.